These T cell receptor beta chains were read from a single sample in a study of response to subunit inactivated influenza vaccine. TCRdb used MiXCR to reprocess the RT-PCR reads, holding one entry per CDR3 protein. The sample shows about 540,000 distinct CDR3 sequences, approximately 24% of them seen only once. This sample also appeared in a second study, on T cells expressing NK-cell markers.

Sequencing was performed on CD4+ T cells sorted from PBMCs, taken approximately 12 days after vaccination. These receptors came from a man aged 50 to 60 who received an inactivated influenza vaccine. CDR3s include the opening cysteine and the closing phenylalanine or tryptophan. The order of the fields is J gene, CDR3 length, D gene, clone size, V gene, CDR3 DNA, CDR3 protein. A D gene is named only where the DNA matches it firmly. The size of a clone is reported for some rows only, either as once, few or many, or as a class for expanded clones.

TRBJ2-5 14 TRBD1 many TRBV20-1 TGCAGCACCGCCCGGGGACAGCTAATGGAGACCCAGTACTTC CSTARGQLMETQYF
TRBJ1-5 14 . many TRBV20-1 TGCAGTGCCCACGCGGGGCAGGTCGGTCAGCCCCAGCATTTT CSAHAGQVGQPQHF
TRBJ1-1 13 . . TRBV6-5 TGTGCCAGCAGTTACGGGGGGCGGATGGGAGCTTTCTTT CASSYGGRMGAFF
TRBJ2-3 16 . . TRBV11-2 TGTGCCAGCAGCTTAGAGGTCCGCCCTAGCACAGATACGCAGTATTTT CASSLEVRPSTDTQYF
TRBJ1-5 15 TRBD1 . TRBV12-3/TRBV12-4 TGTGCCAGCAGTTGGGACAGGGGGAGCAATCAGCCCCAGCATTTT CASSWDRGSNQPQHF
TRBJ2-1 15 TRBD2 few TRBV6-1 TGTGCCAGCAGACTGAGCGGGGGGGACTACAATGAGCAGTTCTTC CASRLSGGDYNEQFF
TRBJ2-7 13 . . TRBV7-2 TGTGCCAGCAGTCCGACTACCCCCTACGAGCAGTACTTC CASSPTTPYEQYF
TRBJ2-3 13 . few TRBV29-1 TGCAGCGTTGGCGGGTTTGGCACAGATACGCAGTATTTT CSVGGFGTDTQYF
TRBJ2-3 17 TRBD2 few TRBV15 TGTGCCACCAGCAGAGTGGATAGCGGGAGGAGGCCAGATACGCAGTATTTT CATSRVDSGRRPDTQYF
TRBJ2-2 16 . . TRBV12-3/TRBV12-4 TGTGCCAGCATACGAGCTGGGGGCACGAACACCGGGGAGCTGTTTTTT CASIRAGGTNTGELFF
TRBJ2-7 13 . . TRBV20-1 TGCAGTGCTAGAGGTCACGCCGTAGGCGAGCAGTACTTC CSARGHAVGEQYF
TRBJ1-6 13 . few TRBV5-1 TGCGCCAGCAGCTTGGCGGAGGAATCACCCCTCCACTTT CASSLAEESPLHF
TRBJ2-5 15 TRBD1 few TRBV24-1 TGTGCCACCAGTGACCCGGGACAGGGGAGTGAGACCCAGTACTTC CATSDPGQGSETQYF
TRBJ1-5 16 . once TRBV7-2 TGTGCCAGCAGCTTAGTCACAGGATTAGGCGGTCAGACCCAGCATTTT CASSLVTGLGGQTQHF
TRBJ2-2 15 TRBD2 few TRBV6-5 TGTGCCAGCAGTTACGGGAGAGCGGGACCCGGGGAGCTGTTTTTT CASSYGRAGPGELFF
TRBJ1-4 12 . many TRBV12-3/TRBV12-4 TGTGCCAGCAGTTTCAGCGGTGAAAAACTGTTTTTT CASSFSGEKLFF
TRBJ2-3 15 . once TRBV29-1 TGCAGCGTAGGACCGGACGGCTATCCCACAGATACGCAGTATTTT CSVGPDGYPTDTQYF
TRBJ1-1 13 . once TRBV20-1 TGCAGTGCTAGAGATTTAGGGGCCACTGAAGCTTTCTTT CSARDLGATEAFF
TRBJ2-3 17 . . TRBV21-1 TGTGCCAGCTTTGACGGCGGGGGGGCCGTCGGCCCAGATACGCAGTATTTT CASFDGGGAVGPDTQYF
TRBJ2-7 13 . few TRBV30 TGTGCCTGGACCAAGGCTCCGCTCTACGAGCAGTACTTC CAWTKAPLYEQYF